The next 26 T cell receptor beta chains were all read from a single sample in a study of beta chain features in type 1 diabetes. Study-wide points: TCRB CDR3 length was moderately but significantly reduced in all four CD4+ subsets of Type 1 diabetes patients.

These receptors have no known antigen. All of the isolated RNA was reverse transcribed, so expressed TCRB transcripts were sequenced. Assay used: immunoSEQ multiplex PCR; TCRdb lists only in-frame clones, some missing. The sample lists hundreds of thousands of clones, roughly 13% seen once, with just under 0.04% in the top ten. Source material: naive CD4+ T cells from blood. These receptors were obtained from a man younger than 35 with type 1 diabetes.

This clone was observed a handful of times. This CDR3 reads CASSVEVLARDNTQYF. CDR3 DNA sequence: TGTGCCAGCAGCGTAGAGGTGCTAGCGAGAGACAATACGCAGTATTTT. This sequence joins TRBV9 and TRBJ2-3, with D perhaps matching TRBD2 (6 bases). Trimming took 0 bases from V and 7 from J, leaving 18 bases between them. The CDR3 consists of 16 residues. In germline, CDR1 is SGDLS, CDR2 YYNGEE.

This clone was seen more than once but under ten times. The chain uses TRBV2 and TRBJ2-7, with 9 bases that match TRBD1. Germline V gene data show CDR1 as SNHLY and CDR2 as FYNNEI. The CDR3 runs to 13 residues. V was clipped by 7 bases and J by 6 bases; unmatched bases: 7. The CDR3 DNA follows: TGTGCCAGCACTTGGGACAGGGAGATCGAGCAGTACTTC. This codes for CASTWDREIEQYF.

V gene TRBV30 combines with J gene TRBJ1-3; tentative D call: TRBD1 (5 bases). V was cut by 1 base and J by 0 bases, with 13 bases left in between. Germline V lookup: CDR1 GTSNPN, CDR2 SVGIG (reference sequence). The CDR3 is made up of 16 amino acids. CDR3 sequence: CAWSGGGLISGNTIYF. In DNA, the CDR3 is TGTGCCTGGAGTGGGGGCGGACTTATCTCTGGAAACACCATATATTTT.

This clone occurred a few times. The V and J genes are TRBV11-3 and TRBJ2-1, with a possible D match to TRBD1 (6 bases). The CDR3 has 13 amino acids. Trimming shortened V by 1 base and J by 8 bases, and 9 bases separated the two germline ends. Germline lookup yields CDR1 SGHNT and CDR2 YENEEA. CDR3 amino acids: CASSLAYRDEQFF. CDR3 nucleotides: TGTGCCAGCAGCTTAGCCTACAGGGATGAGCAGTTCTTC.

This clone has only a few counts. This chain links TRBV7-9 with TRBJ1-4; 8 nucleotides match TRBD1. The length of the CDR3 is 17 residues. Per the germline V gene, CDR1 is SEHNR and CDR2 is FQNEAQ (reference sequence). V lost 5 bases, J lost 8 bases, and 16 bases stayed unmatched. The CDR3 reads CASSPIPLLRQGEKLFF. CDR3 sequence (DNA): TGTGCCAGCAGCCCGATCCCATTACTCCGACAGGGGGAAAAACTGTTTTTT.

This clone was observed once. The chain has TRBV7-3 and TRBJ1-1; D is possibly TRBD1 (5 bases). Trimming shortened V by 5 bases and J by 6 bases, and 13 bases separated the two germline ends. CDR1 is SGHTA, CDR2 FQGTGA, per germline. This CDR3 comprises 13 residues. CDR3: CASSVRRDAEAFF. The CDR3 DNA reads as TGTGCCAGCAGCGTTCGGAGGGACGCTGAAGCTTTCTTT.

This clone was seen a handful of times. V usage is TRBV5-1 and J usage is TRBJ2-5; perhaps D is TRBD1 or TRBD2 (5 bases each). V was clipped by 3 bases and J by 1 base, with 13 bases between them. The CDR3 totals 15 residues. Germline assignment: CDR1 SGHRS and CDR2 YFSETQ. The CDR3 is CASSSSGTGQETQYF. Written as DNA, the CDR3 is TGCGCCAGCAGCTCTTCCGGGACGGGCCAAGAGACCCAGTACTTC. The full variable domain, in which reference TRBV5-1 and TRBJ2-5 provide the parts outside the CDR3, is KAGVTQTPRYLIKTRGQQVTLSCSPISGHRSVSWYQQTPGQGLQFLFEYFSETQRNKGNFPGRFSGRQFSNSRSEMNVSTLELGDSALYLCASSSSGTGQETQYFGPGTRLLVL.

The chain combines TRBV9 with TRBJ2-6, with no clear D. The germline V gene encodes CDR1 SGDLS and CDR2 YYNGEE. The CDR3 has 16 residues. The ends were cut back, 0 bases at V and 2 bases at J, with 9 bases in the middle. The CDR3 region has the DNA TGTGCCAGCAGCGTAGGGATCTTGCCTGGGGCCAACGTCCTGACTTTC. This codes for CASSVGILPGANVLTF.

This chain uses TRBV25-1 with TRBJ1-5, with 8 bases fitting TRBD1. CDR1 is MGHDK, CDR2 SYGVNS, per germline. V was clipped by 1 base and J by 6 bases; unmatched bases: 5. The CDR3 is 15 amino acids. The CDR3 here is CASSELTGEGQPQHF. In DNA, the CDR3 is TGTGCCAGCAGTGAATTGACAGGGGAAGGTCAGCCCCAGCATTTT. The whole variable domain, remainder taken from reference TRBV25-1 and TRBJ1-5, is EADIYQTPRYLVIGTGKKITLECSQTMGHDKMYWYQQDPGMELHLIHYSYGVNSTEKGDLSSESTVSRIRTEHFPLTLESARPSHTSQYLCASSELTGEGQPQHFGDGTRLSIL.

This clone was observed a few times. V usage is TRBV30 and J usage is TRBJ2-2, with TRBD1 as a possible D gene (5 bases). Per germline, CDR1 GTSNPN and CDR2 SVGIG (reference sequence). This CDR3 has 13 amino acids. V lost 3 bases and J 5 bases, leaving 10 bases between the germline ends. The CDR3 loop is CAWSREYTGELFF. As DNA, the CDR3 is TGTGCCTGGAGCAGGGAATATACCGGGGAGCTGTTTTTT.

This clone was detected a few times. The chain recombines TRBV5-1 with TRBJ1-1; D unclear. Trimming took 5 bases from V and 5 from J, leaving 10 bases between them. CDR3 length: 12 amino acids. Germline CDR1 and CDR2: SGHRS and YFSETQ. CDR3 sequence reads: CASSFEGTEAFF. For the CDR3, the DNA is TGCGCCAGCAGTTTTGAAGGGACTGAAGCTTTCTTT.

J is TRBJ1-5 and V is TRBV7-2; D is possibly TRBD1 (6 bases). The CDR3 extends over 15 amino acids. In germline, CDR1 is SGHTA, CDR2 FQGNSA. The V end was cut by 5 bases, the J end by 7 bases, with 18 bases between. The CDR3 DNA reads as TGTGCCAGCAGCCGGGGGTCCAGGGGAGGGCAGCCCCAGCATTTT. This sequence encodes CASSRGSRGGQPQHF.

This clone came up once. The chain combines TRBV9 with TRBJ2-3; no reliable D call. The length of the CDR3 is 12 residues. The V and J ends lost 4 bases and 6 bases respectively, with 9 bases between them. Germline loops: CDR1 SGDLS, CDR2 YYNGEE. The CDR3 region is CASSYRADTQYF. CDR3 nucleotides: TGTGCCAGCAGCTACCGTGCGGATACGCAGTATTTT.

The table lists this clone with a few counts. The V call is TRBV18, the J call TRBJ1-6; D gene uncertain. This CDR3 region has 15 residues. V lost 2 bases and J lost 10, with 15 bases in between. Germline-derived CDR1 and CDR2 are KGHSH and LQKENI. Written as DNA, the CDR3 is TGTGCCAGCTCACCAAACAGCCTAGAGGGATCACCCCTCCACTTT. Amino acids: CASSPNSLEGSPLHF.

The CDR3, as DNA: TGCGCCAGCAGCCTCACGCTCGGGACAGGGGAGCCTTCACCCCTCCACTTT. Translating it yields CASSLTLGTGEPSPLHF. The chain uses TRBV4-3 and TRBJ1-6, with 10 bases fitting TRBD1. The germline V gene has CDR1 LGHNA and CDR2 YSLEER. Germline trimming cut 4 bases from V and 9 bases from J; bases unmatched to any gene: 12. The CDR3 has 17 amino acids.

The J gene is TRBJ2-3, the V gene TRBV5-4; weak D call: TRBD2 (5 bases). The CDR3 sequence is 15 residues long. The V and J ends lost 2 bases and 3 bases respectively, with 13 bases between them. Germline lookup yields CDR1 SGHNT and CDR2 YYREEE (reference sequence). CDR3 bases: TGTGCCAGCAGCTTTGCGAGGGTAGCGACAGATACGCAGTATTTT. Protein product: CASSFARVATDTQYF.

This clone was detected a few times. The chain uses TRBV5-1 and TRBJ2-1; perhaps TRBD1 as D (6 bases). V was cut by 4 bases and J by 8 bases, with 16 bases left in between. Per the germline V gene, CDR1 is SGHRS and CDR2 is YFSETQ. The CDR3 is made up of 14 amino acids. The CDR3 loop is CASSRNTPGDEQFF. The CDR3 DNA sequence: TGCGCCAGCAGCAGAAATACCCCAGGGGATGAGCAGTTCTTC.

The CDR3 loop is CASRAGGIYNEQFF. Here the CDR3 DNA reads TGTGCCAGCAGGGCGGGAGGGATCTACAATGAGCAGTTCTTC. V is TRBV2 and J is TRBJ2-1, with TRBD2 identical over 9 bases. CDR3 size: 14 residues. In germline, CDR1 is SNHLY, CDR2 FYNNEI. V was clipped by 6 bases and J by 3 bases; unmatched bases: 3. The entire variable domain, with the rest obtained from reference TRBV2 and TRBJ2-1, is as follows: EPEVTQTPSHQVTQMGQEVILRCVPISNHLYFYWYRQILGQKVEFLVSFYNNEISEKSEIFDDQFSVERPDGSNFTLKIRSTKLEDSAMYFCASRAGGIYNEQFFGPGTRLTVL.

Written as DNA, the CDR3 is TGTGCCAGCAGGGAGACCGACAGGGGTGGCACTGAAGCTTTCTTT. It yields the protein CASRETDRGGTEAFF. The chain combines TRBV9 with TRBJ1-1; TRBD1 matches 8 bases. Per the germline V gene, CDR1 is SGDLS and CDR2 is YYNGEE. The CDR3 runs 15 residues. Unmatched junction bases numbered 10, after V lost 5 bases and J lost 4 bases. The full variable domain, rest sourced from reference TRBV9 and TRBJ1-1, is DSGVTQTPKHLITATGQRVTLRCSPRSGDLSVYWYQQSLDQGLQFLIQYYNGEERAKGNILERFSAQQFPDLHSELNLSSLELGDSALYFCASRETDRGGTEAFFGQGTRLTVV.

CDR3 in amino acids: CASTESADTQYF. CDR3 DNA: TGTGCCAGCACGGAATCGGCAGATACGCAGTATTTT. V and J are TRBV25-1 and TRBJ2-3; D is unresolved. The CDR3 sequence is 12 residues long. V lost 7 bases, J lost 4 bases, and 9 bases lay in between. Germline CDR1 and CDR2: MGHDK and SYGVNS.

The chain employs TRBV7-9 and TRBJ2-2, with 7 positions matching TRBD1. The CDR3 contains 16 residues. Germline V lookup: CDR1 SEHNR, CDR2 FQNEAQ (reference sequence). Trimming took 5 bases from V and 7 from J; bases not matched to a gene: 13. This CDR3 reads CASSQEARGYGGELFF. The CDR3 DNA is TGTGCCAGCAGCCAAGAGGCCAGGGGGTATGGCGGGGAGCTGTTTTTT.

There are a few counts of this clone. This chain uses TRBV28 with TRBJ2-2, with TRBD2 identical over 9 bases. CDR3 length: 17 residues. CDR1 is MDHEN, CDR2 SYDVKM, per germline. Trimming took 5 bases from V and 0 from J; bases not matched to a gene: 7. Here the CDR3 DNA reads TGTGCCAGCAGTACTCCGGGACTAGCTACGAACACCGGGGAGCTGTTTTTT. Its protein product is CASSTPGLATNTGELFF.

A few counts support this clone. The chain has TRBV18 and TRBJ2-7; a possible D gene is TRBD1 (5 bases). The CDR3 runs to 14 residues. In germline, CDR1 is KGHSH, CDR2 LQKENI. V was cut by 3 bases and J by 4 bases, with 13 bases left in between. The CDR3 coding sequence is TGTGCCAGCTCACCTAAACAGGCTACGTACGAGCAGTACTTC. This gives the protein CASSPKQATYEQYF. Full variable domain (remainder filled in from reference TRBV18 and TRBJ2-7): NAGVMQNPRHLVRRRGQEARLRCSPMKGHSHVYWYRQLPEEGLKFMVYLQKENIIDESGMPKERFSAEFPKEGPSILRIQQVVRGDSAAYFCASSPKQATYEQYFGPGTRLTVT.

The V gene is TRBV19, the J gene TRBJ2-1; the match to TRBD1 covers 9 bases. CDR1 and CDR2 from the germline V gene are LNHDA and SQIVND (reference sequence). V shed 5 bases and J 1 base; nucleotides not matched to a gene: 9. The CDR3 has 17 residues. CDR3: CASSLTRDRASYNEQFF. The CDR3, as DNA: TGTGCCAGTAGTTTGACCCGGGACAGGGCATCCTACAATGAGCAGTTCTTC.

This clone was detected a few times. V is TRBV4-1 and J is TRBJ2-7, with D possibly called TRBD1 or TRBD2 (5 bases each). CDR3 length: 13 residues. The V end lost 4 bases, the J end lost 2 bases, and 9 bases lay between the germline ends. Looked up from germline, CDR1 is MGHRA and CDR2 is YSYEKL. CDR3 bases: TGCGCCAGCAGCCGGGACCGCGCCTACGAGCAGTACTTC. Encoded protein: CASSRDRAYEQYF.

As DNA, the CDR3 is TGTGCCATCGGTAGGAGAGGCATGAACACTGAAGCTTTCTTT. This encodes CAIGRRGMNTEAFF. This chain connects TRBV10-3 to TRBJ1-1; D not certain. Germline CDR1 and CDR2: ENHRY and SYGVKD. This CDR3 comprises 14 residues. Trimming removed 8 bases from V and 0 bases from J, with 13 bases in between.